This TCR beta chain was captured in a study of molecular identifiers for immune sequencing clone quantification. Per the germline V gene, CDR1 is LNHDA and CDR2 is SQIVND (reference sequence). The length of the CDR3 is 16 residues. The V and J ends lost 5 bases and 5 bases respectively, with 19 bases between them. As previously described, bulk TCR libraries were made using listed TCR primers. TCRdb processed the PCR reads anew with MiXCR; each CDR3 protein has one entry. The sample has about 36,000 distinct CDR3 sequences, approximately 19% seen once. This receptor was obtained from a human donor in good health. Some libraries in this study had Jurkat cell RNA spiked in. The chain carries TRBV19 and TRBJ1-5; D is undetermined. Sequenced input: naive CD8+ T cells from blood, with Jurkat cell RNA spiked in. As to subset: FACS-sorted CD8+CD4-CCR7+CD45RA+ naive T cells. The CDR3 region is CASSFGGRSGDQPQHF. In DNA form, the CDR3 reads TGTGCCAGTAGTTTCGGAGGGCGCTCAGGCGATCAGCCCCAGCATTTT.